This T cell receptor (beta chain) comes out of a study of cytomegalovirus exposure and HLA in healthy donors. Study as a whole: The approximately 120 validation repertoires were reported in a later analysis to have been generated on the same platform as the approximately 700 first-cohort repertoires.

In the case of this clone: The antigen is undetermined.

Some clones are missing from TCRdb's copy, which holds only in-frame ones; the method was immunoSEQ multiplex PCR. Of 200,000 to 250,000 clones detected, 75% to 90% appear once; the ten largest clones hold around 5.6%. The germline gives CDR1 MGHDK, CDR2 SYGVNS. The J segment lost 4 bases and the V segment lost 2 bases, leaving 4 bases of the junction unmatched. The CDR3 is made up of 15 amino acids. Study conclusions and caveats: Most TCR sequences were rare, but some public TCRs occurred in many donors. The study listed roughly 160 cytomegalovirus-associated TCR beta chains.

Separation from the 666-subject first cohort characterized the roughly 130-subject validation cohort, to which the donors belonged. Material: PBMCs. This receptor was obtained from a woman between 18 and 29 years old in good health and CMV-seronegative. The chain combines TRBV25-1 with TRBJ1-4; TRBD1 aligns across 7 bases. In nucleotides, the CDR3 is TGTGCCAGCAGTGAAGCCGACAGGGTTAATGAAAAACTGTTTTTT. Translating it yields CASSEADRVNEKLFF.